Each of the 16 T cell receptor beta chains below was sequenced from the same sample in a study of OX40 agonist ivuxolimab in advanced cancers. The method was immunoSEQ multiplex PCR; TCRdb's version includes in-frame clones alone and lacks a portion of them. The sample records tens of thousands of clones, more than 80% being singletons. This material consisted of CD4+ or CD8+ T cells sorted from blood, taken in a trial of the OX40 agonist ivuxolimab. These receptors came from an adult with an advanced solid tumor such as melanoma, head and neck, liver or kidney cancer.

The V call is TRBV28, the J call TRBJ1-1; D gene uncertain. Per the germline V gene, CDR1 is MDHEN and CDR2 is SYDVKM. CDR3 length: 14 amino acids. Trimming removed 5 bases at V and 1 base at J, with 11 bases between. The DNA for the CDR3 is TGTGCCAGCAGTACCTCCTCCAGGAACACTGAAGCTTTCTTT. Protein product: CASSTSSRNTEAFF.

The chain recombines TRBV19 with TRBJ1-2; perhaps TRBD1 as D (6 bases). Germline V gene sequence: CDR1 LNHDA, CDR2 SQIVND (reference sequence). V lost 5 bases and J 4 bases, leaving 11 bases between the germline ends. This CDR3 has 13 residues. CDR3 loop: CASSPTGRYGYTF. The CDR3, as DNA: TGTGCCAGTAGTCCGACAGGCCGCTATGGCTACACCTTC. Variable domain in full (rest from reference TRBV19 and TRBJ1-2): DGGITQSPKYLFRKEGQNVTLSCEQNLNHDAMYWYRQDPGQGLRLIYYSQIVNDFQKGDIAEGYSVSREKKESFPLTVTSAQKNPTAFYLCASSPTGRYGYTFGSGTRLTVV.

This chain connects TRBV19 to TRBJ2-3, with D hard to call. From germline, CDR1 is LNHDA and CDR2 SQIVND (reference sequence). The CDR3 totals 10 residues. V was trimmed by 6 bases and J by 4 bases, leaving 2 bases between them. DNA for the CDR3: TGTGCCAGTAGAGCAGATACGCAGTATTTT. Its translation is CASRADTQYF. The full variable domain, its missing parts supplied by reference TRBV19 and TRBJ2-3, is DGGITQSPKYLFRKEGQNVTLSCEQNLNHDAMYWYRQDPGQGLRLIYYSQIVNDFQKGDIAEGYSVSREKKESFPLTVTSAQKNPTAFYLCASRADTQYFGPGTRLTVL.

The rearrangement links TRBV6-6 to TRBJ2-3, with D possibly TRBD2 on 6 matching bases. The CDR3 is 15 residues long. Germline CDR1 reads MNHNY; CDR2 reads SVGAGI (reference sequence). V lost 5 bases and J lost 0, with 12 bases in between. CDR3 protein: CASSRLELSTDTQYF. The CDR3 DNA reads TGTGCCAGCAGTCGACTAGAACTTAGCACAGATACGCAGTATTTT.

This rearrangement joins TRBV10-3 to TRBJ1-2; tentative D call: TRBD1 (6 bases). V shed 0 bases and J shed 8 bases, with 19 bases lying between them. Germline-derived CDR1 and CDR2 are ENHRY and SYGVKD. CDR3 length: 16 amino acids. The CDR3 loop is CAISESVVGGLSGYTF. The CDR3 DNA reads TGTGCCATCAGTGAGTCTGTAGTCGGGGGCTTGAGCGGCTACACCTTC.

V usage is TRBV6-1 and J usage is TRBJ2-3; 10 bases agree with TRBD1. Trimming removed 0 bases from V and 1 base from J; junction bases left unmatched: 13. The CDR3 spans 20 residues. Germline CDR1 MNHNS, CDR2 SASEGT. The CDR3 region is CASSEAPTPTGGKGTDTQYF. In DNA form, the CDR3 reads TGTGCCAGCAGTGAAGCCCCTACCCCGACAGGGGGCAAGGGCACAGATACGCAGTATTTT.

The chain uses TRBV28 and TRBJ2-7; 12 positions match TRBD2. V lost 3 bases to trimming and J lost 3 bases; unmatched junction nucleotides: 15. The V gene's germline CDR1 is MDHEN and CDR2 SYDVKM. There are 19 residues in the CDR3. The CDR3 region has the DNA TGTGCCAGCAGTTTTCCCCTACTAGCGGGAGGCCCCCTCTTCTACGAGCAGTACTTC. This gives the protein CASSFPLLAGGPLFYEQYF.

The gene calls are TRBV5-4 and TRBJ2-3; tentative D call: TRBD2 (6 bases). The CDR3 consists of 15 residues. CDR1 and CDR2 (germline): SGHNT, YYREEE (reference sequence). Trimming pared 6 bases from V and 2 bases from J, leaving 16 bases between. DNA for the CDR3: TGTGCCAGCAACCCCGGAGGGGAGAACACAGATACGCAGTATTTT. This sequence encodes CASNPGGENTDTQYF.

The CDR3 DNA sequence: TGTGCCAGCAGCCAAACTACTAGGAACATTCAGTACTTC. Translating gives CASSQTTRNIQYF. V gene TRBV4-2 combines with J gene TRBJ2-4; D is perhaps TRBD2 (5 bases). Trimming left V 2 bases short and J 7 bases short, with 9 bases between. The CDR3 length is 13 residues. Germline CDR1 is LGHNA and CDR2 is YNFKEQ.

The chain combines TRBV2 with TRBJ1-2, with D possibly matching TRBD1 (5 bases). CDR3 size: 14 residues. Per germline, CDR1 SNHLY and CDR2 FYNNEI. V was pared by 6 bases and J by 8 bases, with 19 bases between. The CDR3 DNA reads TGTGCCAGCAGGGGTTTCGGGACCTCTCTGGGCTACACCTTC. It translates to CASRGFGTSLGYTF.

The CDR3 sequence is CASSADLGTYEQYF. In DNA, the CDR3 is TGTGCCAGCAGCGCTGACCTCGGAACCTACGAGCAGTACTTC. The chain has TRBV9 and TRBJ2-7, with D unresolved. The germline CDR1 and CDR2 sequences are SGDLS and YYNGEE. V was trimmed by 3 bases and J by 2 bases, leaving 12 bases between them. This CDR3 contains 14 residues.

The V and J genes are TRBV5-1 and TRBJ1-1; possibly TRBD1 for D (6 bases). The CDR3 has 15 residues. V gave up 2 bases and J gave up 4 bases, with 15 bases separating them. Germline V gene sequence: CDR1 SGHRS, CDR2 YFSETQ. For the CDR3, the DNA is TGCGCCAGCAGCTTAACTACAGGGTACGCCACTGAAGCTTTCTTT. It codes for CASSLTTGYATEAFF.

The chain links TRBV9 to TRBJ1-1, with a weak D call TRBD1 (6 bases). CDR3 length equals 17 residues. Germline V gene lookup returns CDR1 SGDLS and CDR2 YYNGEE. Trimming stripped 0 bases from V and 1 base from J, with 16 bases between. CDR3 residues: CASSVGWGAGGNTEAFF. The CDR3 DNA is TGTGCCAGCAGCGTAGGTTGGGGGGCTGGTGGGAACACTGAAGCTTTCTTT.

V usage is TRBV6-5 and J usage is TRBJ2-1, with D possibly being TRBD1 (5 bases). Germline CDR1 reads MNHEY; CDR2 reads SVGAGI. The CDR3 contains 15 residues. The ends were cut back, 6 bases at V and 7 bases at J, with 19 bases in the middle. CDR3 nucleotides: TGTGCCAGCAGCGACGGTATCAGGGTCCAGAATGAGCAGTTCTTC. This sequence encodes CASSDGIRVQNEQFF.

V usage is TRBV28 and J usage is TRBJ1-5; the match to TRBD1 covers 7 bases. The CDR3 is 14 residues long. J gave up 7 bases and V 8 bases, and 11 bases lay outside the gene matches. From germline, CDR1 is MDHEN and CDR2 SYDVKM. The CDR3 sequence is CASVRGLGEQPQHF. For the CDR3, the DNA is TGTGCCAGCGTAAGGGGGCTGGGGGAACAGCCCCAGCATTTT.

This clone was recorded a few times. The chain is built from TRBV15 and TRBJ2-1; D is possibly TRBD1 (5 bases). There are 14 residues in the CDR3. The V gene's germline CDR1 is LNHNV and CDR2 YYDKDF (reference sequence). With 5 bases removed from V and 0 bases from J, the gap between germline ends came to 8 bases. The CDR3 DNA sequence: TGTGCCACCAGCGAAGACAGCTCCTACAATGAGCAGTTCTTC. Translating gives CATSEDSSYNEQFF.